This is a list of T cell receptor beta chains from one sample in a study of T-cell memory formation after mild COVID-19. TCRdb re-called the 5' RACE reads with MiXCR, one entry per CDR3 protein. The data show 100,000 or so distinct CDR3 sequences, roughly 11% seen once. Sequencing was done on a sample of PBMCs or a T cell subset sorted from them (not recorded which). All receptors come from a man aged 18-30 years who had mild COVID-19 (a few samples of this study predate the infection). Cell type and time point are not known. The CDR3 runs from the conserved cysteine through the conserved F or W. A D gene is named only where the DNA matches it firmly. Clone size is stated in some rows and not others, as once, few, many or a class when expanded.

J,V,size,D,DNA,CDR3
TRBJ1-2,TRBV6-5,NA,TRBD1,TGTGCCAGCCGGACAGGGGCGGAGTATGGCTACACCTTC,CASRTGAEYGYTF
TRBJ1-6,TRBV6-5,few,NA,TGTGCCAGCAGATGGGGGACGGCTAATTCACCCCTCCACTTT,CASRWGTANSPLHF
TRBJ1-1,TRBV4-3,NA,NA,TGCGCCAGCAGCCAACTAGCGGGACAATACTCTGAAGCTTTCTTT,CASSQLAGQYSEAFF
TRBJ1-1,TRBV7-6,few,TRBD1,TGTGCCAGCAGCTTAGAAACTAACAGGGGTGGTTTCACTGAAGCTTTCTTT,CASSLETNRGGFTEAFF
TRBJ2-1,TRBV12-5,few,NA,TGTGCTAGTGGTTTGGGAGGGGGTGGCTACAATGAGCAGTTCTTC,CASGLGGGGYNEQFF
TRBJ1-1,TRBV7-9,few,NA,TGTGCCAGCAGTTTAGCCCCAGGGCCCGACACTGAAGCTTTCTTT,CASSLAPGPDTEAFF
TRBJ2-3,TRBV7-8,NA,TRBD2,TGTGCCAGCAGCTTGGGACTAGCAACAGATACGCAGTATTTT,CASSLGLATDTQYF
TRBJ1-1,TRBV12-3/TRBV12-4,NA,NA,TGTGCCAGCAGACCCGACGGAACAGAAGATGAAGCTTTCTTT,CASRPDGTEDEAFF
TRBJ1-1,TRBV27,NA,NA,TGTGCCAGCAGTTTACAGGTTGCTTCTCCTGAAGCTTTCTTT,CASSLQVASPEAFF
TRBJ2-7,TRBV2,NA,TRBD1,TGTGCCAGCAGTCAGGACAGGGGATTTTACGAGCAGTACTTC,CASSQDRGFYEQYF
TRBJ1-5,TRBV4-1,NA,TRBD1,TGCGCCAGCAGCCAAGATCTTCGGGACAGGGAGGGATGGTTTCAGCCCCAGCATTTT,CASSQDLRDREGWFQPQHF
TRBJ2-1,TRBV11-2,NA,TRBD1,TGTGCCAGCAGCTTAGTGACAGGGGGCTACAATGAGCAGTTCTTC,CASSLVTGGYNEQFF